A selection of T cell receptor beta chains follows, all from one sample in a study of T cell responses to AZD1222 COVID-19 vaccine. Clones were read by immunoSEQ multiplex PCR, and TCRdb kept only the in-frame ones, dropping some. The sample contains some 180,000 clones, 91% of which appear only once. Sequenced here: peripheral blood, sampled 28 days after the second AZD1222 dose. Receptor source: an adult who received the AZD1222 COVID-19 vaccine. The CDR3 runs from the conserved cysteine through the conserved F or W. Each record gives: D gene, clone size, J gene, V gene, CDR3 protein, CDR3 DNA. The D gene is left open where the match is weak. Size tells how often a clone was seen (once, few, many) or the class of an expanded clone, and some rows leave it out.

NA,NA,TRBJ1-5,TRBV18,CASSGNSNQPQHF,TGTGCCAGCTCAGGAAATAGCAATCAGCCCCAGCATTTT
TRBD2,NA,TRBJ2-2,TRBV2,CASSEVAGGPGELFF,TGTGCCAGCAGTGAAGTAGCGGGGGGGCCCGGGGAGCTGTTTTTT
NA,NA,TRBJ1-4,TRBV3-1/TRBV3-2,CASSQDVRREKLFF,TGTGCCAGCAGCCAAGATGTGAGGAGAGAAAAACTGTTTTTT
NA,once,TRBJ1-3,TRBV30,CAWSHQAYSGNTIYF,TGTGCCTGGAGTCATCAGGCGTACTCTGGAAACACCATATATTTT
TRBD2,NA,TRBJ2-1,TRBV27,CASRTQRGSYNEQFF,TGTGCCAGCAGGACGCAGCGGGGGAGTTACAATGAGCAGTTCTTC
NA,NA,TRBJ2-3,TRBV7-3,CASSLPRGNQADTQYF,TGTGCCAGCAGCTTACCCCGCGGGAACCAGGCAGATACGCAGTATTTT
NA,NA,TRBJ1-6,TRBV5-1,CASSLENSPLHF,TGCGCCAGCAGCTTGGAGAATTCACCCCTCCACTTT
NA,NA,TRBJ1-3,TRBV5-1,CASSQSTTGNTIYF,TGCGCCAGCAGCCAAAGTACTACCGGAAACACCATATATTTT
NA,NA,TRBJ1-1,TRBV18,CASSRASPEAFF,TGTGCCAGCTCACGAGCCAGCCCTGAAGCTTTCTTT
NA,NA,TRBJ1-2,TRBV6-4,CASMGGYTF,TGTGCCAGCATGGGTGGCTACACCTTC
NA,NA,TRBJ2-7,TRBV19,CASSKGVYEQYF,TGTGCCAGTAGTAAAGGGGTCTACGAGCAGTACTTC
NA,NA,TRBJ2-5,TRBV5-4,CASSFRQGKETQYF,TGTGCCAGCAGCTTCCGTCAGGGTAAAGAGACCCAGTACTTC
NA,NA,TRBJ2-2,TRBV10-3,CAISESGRGETGELFF,TGTGCCATCAGTGAGTCGGGTAGGGGAGAGACCGGGGAGCTGTTTTTT
NA,NA,TRBJ1-2,TRBV6-5,CASSPQQGMGYTF,TGTGCCAGCAGCCCCCAGCAGGGGATGGGCTACACCTTC
NA,NA,TRBJ1-2,TRBV5-1,CASSLESYGYTF,TGCGCCAGCAGCTTGGAGAGCTATGGCTACACCTTC